This TCR beta chain came from a study of shared clonotypes between healthy human individuals. Study background: The cohort had two women and three men, ages 18 to 49.

Overall study results and limits: Among the subsets, naive ones generally showed larger estimated richness than memory ones. Sorted-subset samples were not fully sequenced, rarefaction indicated.

Germline V gene sequence: CDR1 SGHTA, CDR2 FQGTGA. The junction had 2 bases not matched to a gene; V was cut back by 3 bases and J by 0 bases. The CDR3 sequence is 15 residues long. Comments on this clone: Its antigen remains unknown.

Profiling relied on immunoSEQ multiplex PCR, and the TCRdb table lists in-frame clones only, not all of them. Altogether 2 million to 2.5 million clones are present, 85% to 95% being singletons, with the ten largest covering 0.37%. Source material: naive CD4+ T cells from PBMCs. Subset meaning: CD45RA+ positively selected. The V and J genes are TRBV7-3 and TRBJ2-3, with 8 bases that match TRBD2. The source of this sequence is a man aged 18-30 years in good health. Some clones in this sample may be carry-over from other donors' samples. The CDR3 bases are TGTGCCAGCAGCTTTAGCGGGACTAGCACAGATACGCAGTATTTT. This gives the protein CASSFSGTSTDTQYF.